This TCR beta chain stems from a study of beta chain features in type 1 diabetes. Overall study findings and caveats: Equally in patients and controls, shorter templates might have been favored by PCR. Across all four CD4+ subsets, people with type 1 diabetes showed modestly shorter TCRB CDR3s.

A single heparinised draw of approximately 100 mL on average was taken per donor. All of the isolated RNA was reverse transcribed, so expressed TCRB transcripts were sequenced. The average read count of naive, central memory and regulatory T cell samples was approximately 4 million. Sequencing was performed with immunoSEQ multiplex PCR; in TCRdb, only in-frame clones are kept and a portion is missing. The sample lists hundreds of thousands of clones, about 29% occurring once. This clone was recorded a few times. What it binds is not known. The germline V gene encodes CDR1 ENHRY and CDR2 SYGVKD. The CDR3 is 13 residues long. Trimming cost V 3 bases and J 4 bases, with 10 bases left between them.

Sequenced: naive CD4+ T cells from blood. The sequence was obtained from a man aged 18 to 35 in good health. The chain uses TRBV10-3 and TRBJ2-7; D not resolved. CDR3 nucleotides: TGTGCCATCAGTGATCCAAAATGGTACGAGCAGTACTTC. Encoded protein: CAISDPKWYEQYF.